Below are 24 T cell receptor beta chains sequenced from a single sample in a study of blood T cell repertoires in COVID-19. Sequencing used immunoSEQ multiplex PCR; TCRdb keeps in-frame clones, though not all of them. The sample shows 250,000 to 300,000 clones, more than 75% of them seen only once. The sample consisted of peripheral blood. Receptor source: a woman aged 60-75 years with COVID-19, enrolled during active disease.

The J gene is TRBJ1-2, the V gene TRBV5-6; 7 bases agree with TRBD1. Germline V CDR1 and CDR2: SGHDT, YYEEEE. This CDR3 spans 16 amino acids. Germline trimming cut 0 bases from V and 2 bases from J; bases unmatched to any gene: 7. The CDR3 spells CASSLVRTGANYGYTF. The CDR3 region has the DNA TGTGCCAGCAGCTTGGTTCGCACAGGGGCGAACTATGGCTACACCTTC. The complete variable domain, with remaining parts taken from reference TRBV5-6 and TRBJ1-2, reads DAGVTQSPTHLIKTRGQQVTLRCSPKSGHDTVSWYQQALGQGPQFIFQYYEEEERQRGNFPDRFSGHQFPNYSSELNVNALLLGDSALYLCASSLVRTGANYGYTFGSGTRLTVV.

The chain couples TRBV5-1 to TRBJ2-6; 7 nucleotides match TRBD1. The germline gives CDR1 SGHRS, CDR2 YFSETQ. CDR3 length equals 17 residues. V shed 2 bases, J shed 0 bases, and the junction held 5 bases outside the gene matches. The CDR3 region has the DNA TGCGCCAGCAGCTTCGACAGGGTGAGCTCTGGGGCCAACGTCCTGACTTTC. Amino acids: CASSFDRVSSGANVLTF. Using reference TRBV5-1 and TRBJ2-6 for the parts outside the CDR3, the full variable domain is KAGVTQTPRYLIKTRGQQVTLSCSPISGHRSVSWYQQTPGQGLQFLFEYFSETQRNKGNFPGRFSGRQFSNSRSEMNVSTLELGDSALYLCASSFDRVSSGANVLTFGAGSRLTVL.

This clone was seen only a few times. The chain employs TRBV11-2 and TRBJ2-7; D uncertain. Trimming left V 2 bases short and J 2 bases short, with 10 bases between. The CDR3 runs to 14 residues. Germline V gene data show CDR1 as SGHAT and CDR2 as FQNNGV. CDR3 sequence (DNA): TGTGCCAGCAGCTTAAACTTGCCCCCCTACGAGCAGTACTTC. Its translation is CASSLNLPPYEQYF.

The V call is TRBV20-1, the J call TRBJ1-5; D gene ambiguous. The CDR3 extends over 16 amino acids. The germline gives CDR1 DFQATT, CDR2 SNEGSKA (reference sequence). V shed 3 bases and J shed 0 bases, with 15 bases lying between them. In DNA form, the CDR3 reads TGCAGTGCTAGTACCGAGACAAGATATAGCAATCAGCCCCAGCATTTT. Amino acid sequence: CSASTETRYSNQPQHF.

The chain combines TRBV3-1 (or the pseudogene TRBV3-2) with TRBJ2-1; TRBD1 agrees at 7 bases. The V segment lost 2 bases and the J segment 8 bases; nucleotides outside the gene matches: 9. The CDR3 totals 15 residues. Germline CDR1 and CDR2: LGHDT and YNNKEL (reference sequence). Here the CDR3 reads CASSQYKITGDEQFF. CDR3 sequence (DNA): TGTGCCAGCAGCCAATATAAGATCACAGGGGATGAGCAGTTCTTC.

This sequence joins TRBV30 and TRBJ2-3; 7 positions match TRBD2. Unmatched junction bases numbered 5, after V lost 3 bases and J lost 2 bases. The CDR3 consists of 14 residues. In germline, CDR1 is GTSNPN, CDR2 SVGIG (reference sequence). CDR3 bases: TGTGCCTGGAGAAGGGACTACTCCACAGATACGCAGTATTTT. Its protein product is CAWRRDYSTDTQYF. The complete variable domain, with remaining parts taken from reference TRBV30 and TRBJ2-3, reads SQTIHQWPATLVQPVGSPLSLECTVEGTSNPNLYWYRQAAGRGLQLLFYSVGIGQISSEVPQNLSASRPQDRQFILSSKKLLLSDSGFYLCAWRRDYSTDTQYFGPGTRLTVL.

V is TRBV11-2 and J is TRBJ2-7; D may be TRBD2 (6 bases). Trimming removed 2 bases from V and 5 bases from J, with 13 bases in between. This CDR3 is built from 14 residues. Per germline, CDR1 SGHAT and CDR2 FQNNGV. The CDR3 DNA reads TGTGCCAGCAGCTTATCAGGGTGGGGGGACGAGCAGTACTTC. Its protein product is CASSLSGWGDEQYF.

The J gene is TRBJ1-4, the V gene TRBV7-3; no clear D gene. CDR1 and CDR2 from the germline V gene are SGHTA and FQGTGA. The CDR3 extends over 13 amino acids. Deletions cut 1 base from V and 5 bases from J, with 5 bases between. CDR3 residues: CASSLNGNEKLFF. The CDR3 bases are TGTGCCAGCAGCTTAAACGGGAATGAAAAACTGTTTTTT.

This clone was observed at least ten times. The V gene is TRBV29-1, the J gene TRBJ2-1; 9 bases match TRBD1. J was trimmed by 6 bases and V by 4 bases; bases with no gene match: 13. The CDR3 contains 16 residues. Per the germline V gene, CDR1 is SQVTM and CDR2 is ANQGSEA. In DNA, the CDR3 is TGCAGCGTTGCCTCCCTACAGGGGGCGCGTGCCAATGAGCAGTTCTTC. It yields the protein CSVASLQGARANEQFF.

The rearrangement uses TRBV5-1 and TRBJ2-2, with D tentatively TRBD1 (5 bases). Deletions cut 0 bases from V and 6 bases from J, with 6 bases between. The CDR3 contains 13 residues. CDR1 is SGHRS and CDR2 is YFSETQ in the germline V gene. CDR3 region: CASSLETAGELFF. Written as DNA, the CDR3 is TGCGCCAGCAGCTTGGAGACAGCCGGGGAGCTGTTTTTT. The full variable domain, in which reference TRBV5-1 and TRBJ2-2 provide the parts outside the CDR3, is KAGVTQTPRYLIKTRGQQVTLSCSPISGHRSVSWYQQTPGQGLQFLFEYFSETQRNKGNFPGRFSGRQFSNSRSEMNVSTLELGDSALYLCASSLETAGELFFGEGSRLTVL.

V is TRBV4-2 and J is TRBJ1-5; 10 bases are a match to TRBD1. The trim removed 6 bases at V and 7 bases at J, leaving 9 bases unmatched. The V gene's germline CDR1 is LGHNA and CDR2 YNFKEQ. This CDR3 comprises 15 residues. This CDR3 is CASSRGDRGDQPQHF. As DNA, the CDR3 is TGTGCCAGCAGTCGAGGGGACAGGGGTGACCAGCCCCAGCATTTT.

Note on this clone: Different DNA sequences within this sample yield the same CDR3. The V call is TRBV6-5, the J call TRBJ2-1; TRBD1 agrees at 7 bases. This CDR3 comprises 15 residues. Trimming cost V 8 bases and J 1 base; bases outside gene matches: 8. Germline values: CDR1 MNHEY, CDR2 SVGAGI. The chain's CDR3 is CASSRGQVSYNEQFF. CDR3 bases: TGTGCCAGCTCAAGAGGACAGGTTTCCTACAATGAGCAGTTCTTC.

The chain recombines TRBV6-5 with TRBJ2-1; 8 bases fit TRBD2. Germline-derived CDR1 and CDR2 are MNHEY and SVGAGI. V shed 4 bases, J shed 8 bases, and the junction held 10 bases outside the gene matches. The CDR3 is 15 amino acids. The CDR3 here is CASSWALREVYEQFF. The CDR3 bases are TGTGCCAGCAGTTGGGCCCTGCGGGAGGTCTATGAGCAGTTCTTC.

The chain has TRBV5-1 and TRBJ2-1; D possibly corresponds to TRBD2 (6 bases). Germline-derived CDR1 and CDR2 are SGHRS and YFSETQ. The length of the CDR3 is 14 residues. V lost 0 bases, J lost 4 bases, and 8 bases lay in between. DNA for the CDR3: TGCGCCAGCAGCTTGGTTAGCGGTTACAATGAGCAGTTCTTC. This codes for CASSLVSGYNEQFF. Full variable domain (missing parts from reference TRBV5-1 and TRBJ2-1): KAGVTQTPRYLIKTRGQQVTLSCSPISGHRSVSWYQQTPGQGLQFLFEYFSETQRNKGNFPGRFSGRQFSNSRSEMNVSTLELGDSALYLCASSLVSGYNEQFFGPGTRLTVL.

The rearrangement links TRBV5-4 to TRBJ2-1; TRBD1 matches 10 bases. The germline gives CDR1 SGHNT, CDR2 YYREEE (reference sequence). The ends lost 4 bases at V and 4 bases at J; junction bases unmatched: 8. The CDR3 contains 16 residues. CDR3 DNA sequence: TGTGCCAGCAGCGGGAGGGACAGGGGAGGGTACAATGAGCAGTTCTTC. The encoded protein is CASSGRDRGGYNEQFF. Complete variable domain (other parts from reference TRBV5-4 and TRBJ2-1): ETGVTQSPTHLIKTRGQQVTLRCSSQSGHNTVSWYQQALGQGPQFIFQYYREEENGRGNFPPRFSGLQFPNYSSELNVNALELDDSALYLCASSGRDRGGYNEQFFGPGTRLTVL.

The chain employs TRBV19 and TRBJ2-7; D is uncertain. Trimming pared 5 bases from V and 6 bases from J, leaving 11 bases between. The germline V gene has CDR1 LNHDA and CDR2 SQIVND (reference sequence). The CDR3 length is 12 residues. DNA for the CDR3: TGTGCCAGTAGTCCTAGAACGAGCGAGCAGTACTTC. Translation: CASSPRTSEQYF.

This clone was seen just once. V gene TRBV28 combines with J gene TRBJ1-2, with 7 positions matching TRBD1. Germline lookup yields CDR1 MDHEN and CDR2 SYDVKM. Germline trimming cut 4 bases from V and 2 bases from J; bases unmatched to any gene: 10. This CDR3 spans 16 amino acids. The CDR3 nucleotides read TGTGCCAGCAGTTCCCTGCTGACAGGGACGAACTATGGCTACACCTTC. It yields the protein CASSSLLTGTNYGYTF.

The chain links TRBV9 to TRBJ2-3; 11 bases are a match to TRBD2. Trimming cost V 2 bases and J 2 bases; bases outside gene matches: 1. The germline CDR1 and CDR2 sequences are SGDLS and YYNGEE. This CDR3 region has 15 residues. The CDR3 coding sequence is TGTGCCAGCAGCGTGACTAGCGGGATCACAGATACGCAGTATTTT. Amino acid sequence: CASSVTSGITDTQYF.

The gene calls are TRBV15 and TRBJ2-7, with 7 nucleotides matching TRBD2. The CDR3 contains 15 residues. Germline values: CDR1 LNHNV, CDR2 YYDKDF (reference sequence). Trimming at V came to 5 bases and at J to 2 bases, leaving 9 bases not matched to a gene. The CDR3 spells CATSPWGGDAYEQYF. The CDR3, as DNA: TGTGCCACCAGCCCGTGGGGGGGGGACGCCTACGAGCAGTACTTC.

This chain connects TRBV7-8 to TRBJ2-5, with TRBD1 identical over 9 bases. The CDR3 covers 12 residues. Germline V gene sequence: CDR1 SGHVS, CDR2 FQNEAQ. V gave up 1 base and J gave up 14 bases; unmatched junction bases: 5. CDR3 nucleotides: TGTGCCAGCAGCTTAGGGACAGGGGCGAATTACTTC. This encodes CASSLGTGANYF.

The rearrangement joins TRBV6-1 to TRBJ2-5; 9 bases match TRBD2. V was pared by 1 base and J by 4 bases, with 7 bases of the junction left unmatched. The CDR3 contains 16 residues. The germline V gene has CDR1 MNHNS and CDR2 SASEGT. CDR3 residues: CASSEGVAGVGETQYF. The CDR3 coding sequence is TGTGCCAGCAGTGAAGGGGTAGCGGGAGTGGGAGAGACCCAGTACTTC.

The chain employs TRBV5-1 and TRBJ2-1; weak D call: TRBD2 (6 bases). The CDR3 loop spans 16 amino acids. Germline V CDR1 and CDR2: SGHRS, YFSETQ. Trimming took 0 bases from V and 0 from J, leaving 10 bases between them. CDR3 bases: TGCGCCAGCAGCTTGGATGGGACTGTCTCCTACAATGAGCAGTTCTTC. It specifies CASSLDGTVSYNEQFF.

Concerning this clone itself: The identical CDR3 is also encoded by other nucleotide sequences in the sample. This chain connects TRBV5-1 to TRBJ2-7; the match to TRBD2 covers 7 bases. Germline loops: CDR1 SGHRS, CDR2 YFSETQ. The CDR3 is made up of 12 amino acids. Trimming at V came to 3 bases and at J to 3 bases, leaving 0 bases not matched to a gene. The CDR3 loop reads CASSSGGYEQYF. In nucleotides, the CDR3 is TGCGCCAGCAGCTCGGGAGGCTACGAGCAGTACTTC.

The chain employs TRBV20-1 and TRBJ2-7; TRBD2 matches at 8 bases. V lost 3 bases, J lost 7 bases, and 8 bases stayed unmatched. The CDR3 covers 13 residues. Germline CDR1 is DFQATT and CDR2 is SNEGSKA (reference sequence). As DNA, the CDR3 is TGCAGTGCTAGTCCGGGACTAGTTACTGAGCAGTACTTC. Translating gives CSASPGLVTEQYF.